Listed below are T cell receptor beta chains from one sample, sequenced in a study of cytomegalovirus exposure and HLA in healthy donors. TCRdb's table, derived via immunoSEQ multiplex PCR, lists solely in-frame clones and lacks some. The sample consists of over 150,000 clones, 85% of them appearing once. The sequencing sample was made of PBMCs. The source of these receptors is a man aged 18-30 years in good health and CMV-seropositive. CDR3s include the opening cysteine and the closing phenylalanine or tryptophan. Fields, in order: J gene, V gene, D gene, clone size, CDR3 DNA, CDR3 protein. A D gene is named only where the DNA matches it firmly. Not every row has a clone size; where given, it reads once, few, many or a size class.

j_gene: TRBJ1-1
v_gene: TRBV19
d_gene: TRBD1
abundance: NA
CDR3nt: TGTGCCAGTACCCCGGGACAGGGGGCGTACACTGAAGCTTTCTTT
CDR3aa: CASTPGQGAYTEAFF

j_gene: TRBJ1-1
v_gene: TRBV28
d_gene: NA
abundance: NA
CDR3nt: TGTGCCAGCAGTCTACACCCCCAGGCCCAGAACACTGAAGCTTTCTTT
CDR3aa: CASSLHPQAQNTEAFF

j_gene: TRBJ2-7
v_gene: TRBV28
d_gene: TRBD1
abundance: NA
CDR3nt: TGTGCCAGCAGTGACAGGGTCCGCGAGCAGTACTTC
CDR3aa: CASSDRVREQYF

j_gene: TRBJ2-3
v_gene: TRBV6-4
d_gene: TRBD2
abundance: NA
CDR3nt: TGTGCCAGCAGTGACCGGACTAGCGGGGTGGATACGCAGTATTTT
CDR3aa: CASSDRTSGVDTQYF

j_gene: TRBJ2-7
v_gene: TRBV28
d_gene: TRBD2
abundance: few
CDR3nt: TGTGCCAGCAGTGTTAGCGGGTACTCCTACGAGCAGTACTTC
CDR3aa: CASSVSGYSYEQYF

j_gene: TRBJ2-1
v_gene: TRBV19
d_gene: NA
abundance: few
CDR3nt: TGTGCCAGTAGTCAAGCGGGTGAGACTCATGAGCAGTTCTTC
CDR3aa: CASSQAGETHEQFF

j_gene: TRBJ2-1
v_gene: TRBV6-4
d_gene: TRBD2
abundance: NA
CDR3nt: TGTGCCAGCAGTGTCAAGACTAGCGGGGGGGACAATGAGCAGTTCTTC
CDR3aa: CASSVKTSGGDNEQFF

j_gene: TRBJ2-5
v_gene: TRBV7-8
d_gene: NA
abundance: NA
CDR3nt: TGTGCCAGCTCCGGTCTCCCGGAGACCCAGTACTTC
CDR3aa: CASSGLPETQYF

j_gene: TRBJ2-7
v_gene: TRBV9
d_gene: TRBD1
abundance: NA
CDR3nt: TGTGCCAGCAGCGTAGGAGGACAGGGCTACGAGCAGTACTTC
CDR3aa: CASSVGGQGYEQYF

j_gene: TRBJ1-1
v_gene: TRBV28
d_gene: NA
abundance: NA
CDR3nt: TGTGCCAGCATTTCGGGGACTGAAGCTTTCTTT
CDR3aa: CASISGTEAFF

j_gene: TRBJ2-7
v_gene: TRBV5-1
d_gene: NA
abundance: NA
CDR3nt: TGCGCCAGCAGCTCTTCCTACGAGCAGTACTTC
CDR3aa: CASSSSYEQYF

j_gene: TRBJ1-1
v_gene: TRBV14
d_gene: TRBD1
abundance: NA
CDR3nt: TGTGCCAGCAGCCACCCCGGGACAGGGGGAACTGAAGCTTTCTTT
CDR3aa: CASSHPGTGGTEAFF

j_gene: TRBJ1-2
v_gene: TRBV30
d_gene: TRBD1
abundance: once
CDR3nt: TGTGCCTGGAGCCCAGGGGGGGGGACAGGCACTAACTATGGCTACACCTTC
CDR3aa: CAWSPGGGTGTNYGYTF

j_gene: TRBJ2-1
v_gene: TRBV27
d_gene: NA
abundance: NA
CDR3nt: TGTGCCAGCAGTCCCTCAGGTTCTAATGAGCAGTTCTTC
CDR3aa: CASSPSGSNEQFF

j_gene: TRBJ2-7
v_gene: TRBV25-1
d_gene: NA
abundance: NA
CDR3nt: TGTGCCAGCAGCGATGGAGAGAGGCAGTACTTC
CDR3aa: CASSDGERQYF